This is a list of T cell receptor beta chains from one sample in a study of CD8 T cells in ankylosing spondylitis. TCRdb ran MiXCR on the 5' RACE reads and lists one entry per CDR3 protein. The sample lists 500,000 to 550,000 distinct CDR3 sequences; roughly 12% were seen once. Sequencing used blood, either unsorted or a sorted T cell fraction (not recorded which). These receptors all come from a male donor with ankylosing spondylitis. Both conserved end residues are part of each CDR3. Fields, in order: J gene, V gene, clone size, D gene, CDR3 DNA, CDR3 protein. A D gene is named only where the DNA matches it firmly. A clone size is listed for some rows: how often the clone was seen (once, few, many), or a class if it is expanded.

J gene: TRBJ1-6; V gene: TRBV10-3; clone size: -; D gene: -; CDR3 DNA: TGTGCCACAACTCTGCAGGGGATGAGGGCCAGCTCCTATAATTCACCCCTCCACTTT; CDR3 protein: CATTLQGMRASSYNSPLHF
J gene: TRBJ2-5; V gene: TRBV6-2/TRBV6-3; clone size: -; D gene: -; CDR3 DNA: TGTGCCAGCTCCCGGGCCGTTCTTCGAGAGACCCAGTACTTC; CDR3 protein: CASSRAVLRETQYF
J gene: TRBJ1-1; V gene: TRBV7-9; clone size: -; D gene: -; CDR3 DNA: TGTGCCAGCAGCACCCGACAGTCCTTGAACACTGAAGCTTTCTTT; CDR3 protein: CASSTRQSLNTEAFF
J gene: TRBJ2-1; V gene: TRBV15; clone size: few; D gene: -; CDR3 DNA: TGTGCCACCAGCAGAGATCAGGCTAGCAATGAGCAGTTCTTC; CDR3 protein: CATSRDQASNEQFF
J gene: TRBJ1-5; V gene: TRBV20-1; clone size: few; D gene: -; CDR3 DNA: TGCAGTGCGGCCCCGGACATAGATCAGCCCCAGCATTTT; CDR3 protein: CSAAPDIDQPQHF
J gene: TRBJ2-1; V gene: TRBV15; clone size: -; D gene: TRBD1; CDR3 DNA: TGTGCCACCTCGACAGGGGGCGCCTACAATGAGCAGTTCTTC; CDR3 protein: CATSTGGAYNEQFF
J gene: TRBJ2-3; V gene: TRBV27; clone size: -; D gene: -; CDR3 DNA: TGTGCCGCTTTACAGGCCCCAGGCTACCAAAAATCGGGGGATACGCAGTATTTT; CDR3 protein: CAALQAPGYQKSGDTQYF
J gene: TRBJ2-6; V gene: TRBV7-9; clone size: few; D gene: -; CDR3 DNA: TGTGCCAGCAGCTCTGGACCCTTCTCTGGGGCCAACGTCCTGACTTTC; CDR3 protein: CASSSGPFSGANVLTF
J gene: TRBJ1-4; V gene: TRBV4-1; clone size: few; D gene: -; CDR3 DNA: TGCGCCAGCAGCCAAGGAGGCCAGGGAGCAACTAATGAAAAACTGTTTTTT; CDR3 protein: CASSQGGQGATNEKLFF
J gene: TRBJ2-1; V gene: TRBV28; clone size: few; D gene: -; CDR3 DNA: TGTGCCAGCAGTTTCATCGGGAATTGGAGTGAGCAGTTCTTC; CDR3 protein: CASSFIGNWSEQFF
J gene: TRBJ2-2; V gene: TRBV3-1; clone size: few; D gene: -; CDR3 DNA: TGTGCCAGCAGCCAAAGCCGGGAAGGGGAGCTGTTTTTT; CDR3 protein: CASSQSREGELFF
J gene: TRBJ1-1; V gene: TRBV12-3/TRBV12-4; clone size: -; D gene: -; CDR3 DNA: TGTGCCAGCAGTTTTTTGGGGGCGCCCACTGAAGCTTTCTTT; CDR3 protein: CASSFLGAPTEAFF
J gene: TRBJ1-1; V gene: TRBV5-4; clone size: few; D gene: -; CDR3 DNA: TGTGCCAGCAGCTGGGGCTTCACTGAAGCTTTCTTT; CDR3 protein: CASSWGFTEAFF
J gene: TRBJ1-2; V gene: TRBV2; clone size: -; D gene: -; CDR3 DNA: TGTGCCAGCAGACAGTCCCTGCCTAACTATGGCTACACCTTC; CDR3 protein: CASRQSLPNYGYTF
J gene: TRBJ2-5; V gene: TRBV18; clone size: few; D gene: TRBD1; CDR3 DNA: TGTGCCAGCTCCCCACGGACAGGGCCGGGAGAGACCCAGTACTTC; CDR3 protein: CASSPRTGPGETQYF
J gene: TRBJ2-1; V gene: TRBV24-1; clone size: many; D gene: -; CDR3 DNA: TGTGCCACCAGTGATTTTAAGGACGGGCACAATGAGCAGTTCTTC; CDR3 protein: CATSDFKDGHNEQFF
J gene: TRBJ1-2; V gene: TRBV12-3/TRBV12-4; clone size: -; D gene: -; CDR3 DNA: TGTGCCAGCAGTTTGCGTGGAGCGGCGATCGATGGCTACACCTTC; CDR3 protein: CASSLRGAAIDGYTF
J gene: TRBJ2-7; V gene: TRBV3-1; clone size: -; D gene: TRBD1; CDR3 DNA: TGTGCCAGCAGCCAAGGGACAGGGAATCGATACGAGCAGTACTTC; CDR3 protein: CASSQGTGNRYEQYF
J gene: TRBJ2-5; V gene: TRBV12-3/TRBV12-4; clone size: few; D gene: -; CDR3 DNA: TGTGCCAGCAGGGGGGCGGGGGACCAAGAGACCCAGTACTTC; CDR3 protein: CASRGAGDQETQYF
J gene: TRBJ1-5; V gene: TRBV7-2; clone size: few; D gene: -; CDR3 DNA: TGTGCCAGCAGCTTAGCGGCGGGGGCCGCTCAGCCCCAGCATTTT; CDR3 protein: CASSLAAGAAQPQHF
J gene: TRBJ2-5; V gene: TRBV4-2; clone size: few; D gene: -; CDR3 DNA: TGTGCCAGCAGCCAAGGGTATACGGAGGGGATATTAGAGACCCAGTACTTC; CDR3 protein: CASSQGYTEGILETQYF
J gene: TRBJ1-2; V gene: TRBV6-2/TRBV6-3; clone size: few; D gene: TRBD1; CDR3 DNA: TGTGCCAGCAGTAGATTAGTCCCAGACAGGGACTATGGCTACACCTTC; CDR3 protein: CASSRLVPDRDYGYTF
J gene: TRBJ2-1; V gene: TRBV2; clone size: many; D gene: -; CDR3 DNA: TGTGCCAGCACCTCGGGACTTTCCTACAATGAGCAGTTCTTC; CDR3 protein: CASTSGLSYNEQFF
J gene: TRBJ2-3; V gene: TRBV24-1; clone size: -; D gene: -; CDR3 DNA: TGTGCCACCAGTGATTTGGGCCGGACAGATACGCAGTATTTT; CDR3 protein: CATSDLGRTDTQYF
J gene: TRBJ2-1; V gene: TRBV7-2; clone size: many; D gene: -; CDR3 DNA: TGTGCCAGCAGCACTCGACCATACTACAATGAGCAGTTCTTC; CDR3 protein: CASSTRPYYNEQFF
J gene: TRBJ2-2; V gene: TRBV7-7; clone size: -; D gene: TRBD2; CDR3 DNA: TGTGCCAGCAGCGCGACTAGCGGGGGGAACACCGGGGAGCTGTTTTTT; CDR3 protein: CASSATSGGNTGELFF
J gene: TRBJ2-6; V gene: TRBV7-2; clone size: -; D gene: -; CDR3 DNA: TGTGCCAGCAGCTTACTAGGTGACTCTGGGGCCAACGTCCTGACTTTC; CDR3 protein: CASSLLGDSGANVLTF
J gene: TRBJ2-3; V gene: TRBV5-1; clone size: -; D gene: TRBD2; CDR3 DNA: TGCGCCAGCAGCTTGGTCCTAGCGGGAATCACGGATACGCAGTATTTT; CDR3 protein: CASSLVLAGITDTQYF
J gene: TRBJ2-2; V gene: TRBV2; clone size: -; D gene: -; CDR3 DNA: TGTGCCAGTACCGGGACCCGGAACACCGGGGAGCTGTTTTTT; CDR3 protein: CASTGTRNTGELFF
J gene: TRBJ1-4; V gene: TRBV29-1; clone size: -; D gene: -; CDR3 DNA: TGCAGCGTTGAAGCGCCCTCTTTGGGTGAAAAACTGTTTTTT; CDR3 protein: CSVEAPSLGEKLFF
J gene: TRBJ2-5; V gene: TRBV20-1; clone size: few; D gene: TRBD2; CDR3 DNA: TGCAGTGCTAGAATACTAGCGGGAGGGCAAGAGACCCAGTACTTC; CDR3 protein: CSARILAGGQETQYF
J gene: TRBJ2-7; V gene: TRBV13; clone size: -; D gene: -; CDR3 DNA: TGTGCCAGCAGCGAGGGCAGGGGCGAGCCGGAGCAGTACTTC; CDR3 protein: CASSEGRGEPEQYF
J gene: TRBJ1-1; V gene: TRBV5-1; clone size: many; D gene: -; CDR3 DNA: TGCGCCAGCAGCTTGACAGGATCGAACACTGAAGCTTTCTTT; CDR3 protein: CASSLTGSNTEAFF
J gene: TRBJ1-2; V gene: TRBV30; clone size: few; D gene: -; CDR3 DNA: TGTGCCTGGAGTGGAGTAAACTATGGCTACACCTTC; CDR3 protein: CAWSGVNYGYTF
J gene: TRBJ2-7; V gene: TRBV2; clone size: -; D gene: TRBD2; CDR3 DNA: TGTGCCAGCACCAGACTAGCCGCGGGCGAGCAGTACTTC; CDR3 protein: CASTRLAAGEQYF
J gene: TRBJ1-3; V gene: TRBV12-3/TRBV12-4; clone size: many; D gene: -; CDR3 DNA: TGTGCCAGCAGGAACAGGGCGGCGGGAAACACCATATATTTT; CDR3 protein: CASRNRAAGNTIYF
J gene: TRBJ2-5; V gene: TRBV5-1; clone size: -; D gene: TRBD1; CDR3 DNA: TGCGCCAGCAGCTTGGGGTCCCATACAGGGGGCCAAGAGACCCAGTACTTC; CDR3 protein: CASSLGSHTGGQETQYF
J gene: TRBJ1-2; V gene: TRBV7-9; clone size: few; D gene: -; CDR3 DNA: TGTGCCAGCAGCCCCTCAAGGGCCAGCCCTGGCTATGGCTACACCTTC; CDR3 protein: CASSPSRASPGYGYTF
J gene: TRBJ1-1; V gene: TRBV5-1; clone size: many; D gene: -; CDR3 DNA: TGCGCCAGCAGCTCCGACAACACTGAAGCTTTCTTT; CDR3 protein: CASSSDNTEAFF
J gene: TRBJ2-1; V gene: TRBV20-1; clone size: -; D gene: -; CDR3 DNA: TGCAGTGCTAGAACCGGGACCCCGGGGGCCAATGAGCAGTTCTTC; CDR3 protein: CSARTGTPGANEQFF
J gene: TRBJ1-5; V gene: TRBV21-1; clone size: few; D gene: -; CDR3 DNA: TGTGCCAGCAGCACACGAGGACAGGGGAGTGAGCCCCAGCATTTT; CDR3 protein: CASSTRGQGSEPQHF
J gene: TRBJ1-2; V gene: TRBV3-1; clone size: many; D gene: TRBD1; CDR3 DNA: TGTGCCAGCAGCCATGATGACAGGGTGGGCTATGGCTACACCTTC; CDR3 protein: CASSHDDRVGYGYTF
J gene: TRBJ1-6; V gene: TRBV20-1; clone size: -; D gene: -; CDR3 DNA: TGCAGTGCTCTCCAATGGGGACTTCGGTCGTCCCTCCACTTT; CDR3 protein: CSALQWGLRSSLHF
J gene: TRBJ2-1; V gene: TRBV2; clone size: few; D gene: -; CDR3 DNA: TGTGCCGGCAGCCCAAGGAGCTCCTACAATGAGCAGTTCTTC; CDR3 protein: CAGSPRSSYNEQFF
J gene: TRBJ2-3; V gene: TRBV30; clone size: -; D gene: -; CDR3 DNA: TGTGCCTGGACCCCCCCGGGTTTGACAGATACGCAGTATTTT; CDR3 protein: CAWTPPGLTDTQYF
J gene: TRBJ1-1; V gene: TRBV19; clone size: -; D gene: -; CDR3 DNA: TGTGCCAGTAGTGGGCTGGGGTTAACTGAAGCTTTCTTT; CDR3 protein: CASSGLGLTEAFF
J gene: TRBJ2-1; V gene: TRBV29-1; clone size: -; D gene: -; CDR3 DNA: TGCAGCGTTGAGGCTTGGGGGGAGCAGTCCTACAATGAGCAGTTCTTC; CDR3 protein: CSVEAWGEQSYNEQFF
J gene: TRBJ2-1; V gene: TRBV29-1; clone size: -; D gene: -; CDR3 DNA: TGCAGCGTCGATTGGACGGGTGGGTTGTACAATGAGCAGTTCTTC; CDR3 protein: CSVDWTGGLYNEQFF
J gene: TRBJ2-7; V gene: TRBV7-2; clone size: few; D gene: TRBD2; CDR3 DNA: TGTGCCACCCAGCGGACTAGCGGAACCTACGAGCAGTACTTC; CDR3 protein: CATQRTSGTYEQYF